This entry lists 9 T cell receptor beta chains sequenced from one sample in a study of T-cell reconstitution after alpha-beta-depleted transplantation in children. Unique molecular identifiers were built into the TCRbeta library. TCRdb re-analysed the PCR reads in MiXCR, keeping a single row per CDR3 protein. The table lists approximately 190,000 distinct CDR3 sequences, 6.3% of them singletons. This specimen was PBMCs, taken before TCRalphabeta/CD19-depleted stem cell transplant. The receptors come from a girl under three years old with combined immunodeficiency, due to receive a stem cell transplant.

This clonotype was found many times. The chain recombines TRBV4-1 with TRBJ2-7, with D tentatively TRBD1 or TRBD2 (5 bases each). CDR3 length equals 14 residues. V was pared by 4 bases and J by 5 bases, with 15 bases between. The germline CDR1 and CDR2 sequences are MGHRA and YSYEKL. Here the CDR3 reads CASSLEGTVHEQYF. CDR3 bases: TGCGCCAGCAGCCTAGAGGGGACCGTCCACGAGCAGTACTTC.

This clonotype was counted at least ten times. J is TRBJ1-6 and V is TRBV4-2, with 9 bases lining up with TRBD1. V gave up 0 bases and J gave up 9 bases; unmatched junction bases: 6. The CDR3 runs to 16 residues. Germline CDR1 and CDR2: LGHNA and YNFKEQ. CDR3 nucleotide sequence: TGTGCCAGCAGCCAAGATGTCGGGACAGGGAGTTCACCCCTCCACTTT. Protein sequence: CASSQDVGTGSSPLHF.

In its sample, this clonotype was seen many times. J is TRBJ2-5 and V is TRBV20-1; D is possibly TRBD1 or TRBD2 (6 bases each). This CDR3 comprises 13 residues. The V end was cut by 7 bases, the J end by 5 bases, with 17 bases between. Germline-derived CDR1 and CDR2 are DFQATT and SNEGSKA (reference sequence). In nucleotides, the CDR3 is TGCAGTGGGGCCTTGGGGGGCAGGGAGACCCAGTACTTC. This codes for CSGALGGRETQYF.

This clonotype showed up many times. The rearrangement uses TRBV10-3 and TRBJ2-3, with 9 bases that match TRBD2. The CDR3 is 15 amino acids. Trimming took 2 bases from V and 0 from J; bases not matched to a gene: 0. From germline, CDR1 is ENHRY and CDR2 SYGVKD. CDR3 sequence reads: CAISETSGSTDTQYF. CDR3 DNA sequence: TGTGCCATCAGTGAGACTAGCGGGAGCACAGATACGCAGTATTTT.

The V call is TRBV29-1, the J call TRBJ2-3, with 11 bases fitting TRBD2. The CDR3 has 15 residues. The ends lost 5 bases at V and 1 base at J; junction bases unmatched: 5. Germline CDR1 SQVTM, CDR2 ANQGSEA. The DNA for the CDR3 is TGCAGCGTTAACACTAGCGGGGGACGCACAGATACGCAGTATTTT. Its translation: CSVNTSGGRTDTQYF.

There are many counts of this clonotype. The chain combines TRBV28 with TRBJ2-1; no definite D call. The germline V gene has CDR1 MDHEN and CDR2 SYDVKM. The ends were cut back, 2 bases at V and 1 base at J, with 9 bases in the middle. CDR3 length: 15 amino acids. DNA for the CDR3: TGTGCCAGCAGTTTAGGAACCGGATCCTACAATGAGCAGTTCTTC. This codes for CASSLGTGSYNEQFF. Variable domain in full (rest from reference TRBV28 and TRBJ2-1): DVKVTQSSRYLVKRTGEKVFLECVQDMDHENMFWYRQDPGLGLRLIYFSYDVKMKEKGDIPEGYSVSREKKERFSLILESASTNQTSMYLCASSLGTGSYNEQFFGPGTRLTVL.

This clonotype came up many times. The genes are TRBV7-9 and TRBJ1-4; 7 positions agree with TRBD1. Trimming cost V 5 bases and J 7 bases; bases outside gene matches: 10. Looked up from germline, CDR1 is SEHNR and CDR2 is FQNEAQ (reference sequence). The CDR3 is 15 amino acids. Here the CDR3 DNA reads TGTGCCAGCAGCCCGGGGACAGTAGATGGTGAAAAACTGTTTTTT. It codes for CASSPGTVDGEKLFF.

This clonotype showed up many times. The chain combines TRBV6-2 or TRBV6-3 with TRBJ1-3, with D unclear. Germline assignment: CDR1 MNHEY and CDR2 SVGEGT. V lost 6 bases and J 2 bases, leaving 17 bases between the germline ends. The CDR3 loop spans 16 amino acids. CDR3 amino acids: CASRPSGPRPGNTIYF. CDR3 in DNA: TGTGCCAGCAGACCTTCTGGACCGAGACCTGGAAACACCATATATTTT.

This clonotype was recorded a few times. This chain joins TRBV5-1 and TRBJ1-2; 9 nucleotides line up with TRBD1. CDR3 length: 16 amino acids. With V trimmed by 1 base and J by 3 bases, 7 bases remained unmatched. Germline V gene sequence: CDR1 SGHRS, CDR2 YFSETQ. The CDR3 region is CASSLYWDRADYGYTF. CDR3 nucleotides: TGCGCCAGCAGCTTGTACTGGGACAGGGCGGACTATGGCTACACCTTC.